This TCR beta chain was captured in a study of T cell repertoires in cytomegalovirus infection. With respect to this clonotype: Antigen unknown.

Points from the study as a whole: The ex vivo response was dominated by HLA-C-restricted CMV-specific TCR beta clonotypes. The study identified carriers of CMV plus the relevant HLA from cumulative public TCR beta family frequency.

TCRdb re-analysed the reads in MiXCR, keeping a single row per CDR3 protein. The repertoire holds about 330,000 distinct CDR3 sequences, with 9.5% as singletons. This TCR came from a human donor in good health (CMV status not recorded). Some clones in this sample may be carry-over from other donors' samples. The sequenced sample was PBMCs.

As DNA, the CDR3 is TGTGCCAGCAGTCGAGCGGGGCAAGAGACCCAGTACTTC. Its protein is CASSRAGQETQYF. The chain uses TRBV6-2 or TRBV6-3 and TRBJ2-5; 7 bases are a match to TRBD2. The junction had 2 bases not matched to a gene; V was cut back by 5 bases and J by 2 bases. This CDR3 comprises 13 residues. Looked up from germline, CDR1 is MNHEY and CDR2 is SVGEGT.